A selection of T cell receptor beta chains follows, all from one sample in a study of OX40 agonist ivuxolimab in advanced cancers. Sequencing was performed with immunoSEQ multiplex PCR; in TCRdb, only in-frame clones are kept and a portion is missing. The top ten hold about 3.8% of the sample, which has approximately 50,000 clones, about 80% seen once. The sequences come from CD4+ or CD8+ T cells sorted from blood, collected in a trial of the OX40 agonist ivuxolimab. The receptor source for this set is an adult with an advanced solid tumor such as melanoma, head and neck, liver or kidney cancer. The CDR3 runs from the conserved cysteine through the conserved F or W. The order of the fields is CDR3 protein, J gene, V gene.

cdr3_aa: CASSEDQGYSNQPQHF; j_call: TRBJ1-5; v_call: TRBV2
cdr3_aa: CASSLAPTRYEQYF; j_call: TRBJ2-7; v_call: TRBV7-6
cdr3_aa: CASSRELAGLYNEQFF; j_call: TRBJ2-1; v_call: TRBV5-1
cdr3_aa: CASSDGRYGYTF; j_call: TRBJ1-2; v_call: TRBV25-1
cdr3_aa: CASSPWAGQAVYGYTF; j_call: TRBJ1-2; v_call: TRBV28
cdr3_aa: CASSLSPAGSNEKLFF; j_call: TRBJ1-4; v_call: TRBV5-1
cdr3_aa: CASSKGGPPGANVLTF; j_call: TRBJ2-6; v_call: TRBV18
cdr3_aa: CASSIIRTGNTIYF; j_call: TRBJ1-3; v_call: TRBV19
cdr3_aa: CASSPGQMNTEAFF; j_call: TRBJ1-1; v_call: TRBV5-1
cdr3_aa: CASSLGLAGTYNEQFF; j_call: TRBJ2-1; v_call: TRBV5-4
cdr3_aa: CASSSRGGNTEAFF; j_call: TRBJ1-1; v_call: TRBV7-6
cdr3_aa: CASRLMTGNEQFF; j_call: TRBJ2-1; v_call: TRBV6-1
cdr3_aa: CASSRDLLRSSYNEQFF; j_call: TRBJ2-1; v_call: TRBV4-1
cdr3_aa: CASSPPRTISTEAFF; j_call: TRBJ1-1; v_call: TRBV7-2
cdr3_aa: CASRLGGTQPQHF; j_call: TRBJ1-5; v_call: TRBV6-1
cdr3_aa: CAISPSDSHNEQFF; j_call: TRBJ2-1; v_call: TRBV10-3
cdr3_aa: CASTQETVAFF; j_call: TRBJ1-1; v_call: TRBV2
cdr3_aa: CASSPRQDWASSYNEQFF; j_call: TRBJ2-1; v_call: TRBV9
cdr3_aa: CASSLRGLTEEQYF; j_call: TRBJ2-7; v_call: TRBV4-1